Below are 9 T cell receptor beta chains sequenced from a single sample in a study of T cell clonality in common variable immunodeficiency. Sequencing used immunoSEQ multiplex PCR; TCRdb keeps in-frame clones, though not all of them. The sample contains 55,000 or so clones, none occurring once; about 5.7% lies in the top ten. Sequencing was done on a sample of peripheral blood mononuclear cells. The receptors were sampled from a person aged 18 to 75 in good health.

A few counts support this clone. The read is 3 residues too short to cover the CDR3 end, so that end is filled in from the germline J gene. The J gene is TRBJ1-2, the V gene TRBV7-9, with TRBD1 identical over 10 bases. Germline CDR1 SEHNR, CDR2 FQNEAQ (reference sequence). The junction had 7 bases not matched to a gene; V was cut back by 5 bases and J by 7 bases. The CDR3 covers 14 residues. This CDR3 is CASSLGQGESGYTF. Incomplete CDR3 DNA: TGTGCCAGCAGCCTAGGACAGGGGGAGAGTGGC.

This clone was counted at least ten times. Read sequence stops 3 residues before the CDR3 end, and the germline J gene provides the missing end. This rearrangement joins TRBV5-1 to TRBJ2-2; D unclear. Germline V gene lookup returns CDR1 SGHRS and CDR2 YFSETQ. CDR3 size: 12 residues. The ends were cut back, 5 bases at V and 5 bases at J, with 7 bases in the middle. The CDR3 spells CASSRRTGELFF. CDR3 DNA, as far as it was read: TGCGCCAGCAGTCGAAGGACCGGGGAG.

This clone was counted between two and nine times. The read gets to within 3 residues of the CDR3 end, and the germline J gene fills in the rest. The chain recombines TRBV5-1 with TRBJ2-1; D perhaps matches TRBD2 (7 bases). In germline, CDR1 is SGHRS, CDR2 YFSETQ. The CDR3 has 17 amino acids. The V and J ends lost 5 bases and 0 bases respectively, with 18 bases between them. The CDR3 is CASRSGAGDPSYNEQFF. The sequenced part of the CDR3 DNA is TGCGCCAGCAGATCAGGGGCGGGAGATCCCTCCTACAATGAG.

This clone was picked up many times. The read ends 3 residues before the CDR3 terminus; that terminus is restored from the germline J gene. This rearrangement joins TRBV20-1 to TRBJ2-1; TRBD1 matches at 10 bases. Germline-derived CDR1 and CDR2 are DFQATT and SNEGSKA (reference sequence). The CDR3 contains 15 residues. The trim removed 5 bases at V and 2 bases at J, leaving 6 bases unmatched. Partial CDR3 DNA: TGCAGTGCTTCGCGTGGACAGGGGGCCTACAATGAG. This translates into CSASRGQGAYNE. The CDR3 reads in full as CSASRGQGAYNEQFF.

The table lists this clone with a few counts. The read gets to within 3 residues of the CDR3 end, and the germline J gene fills in the rest. The chain recombines TRBV19 with TRBJ2-1; TRBD2 matches 11 bases. V lost 4 bases, J lost 3 bases, and 2 bases stayed unmatched. The CDR3 loop spans 15 amino acids. Germline CDR1 reads LNHDA; CDR2 reads SQIVND (reference sequence). Incomplete CDR3 DNA: TGTGCCAGTAGTACTAGCGGGAGGCACTACAATGAG. It encodes CASSTSGRHYNE. The full CDR3 sequence reads CASSTSGRHYNEQFF.

This clone has a count of ten or more. The CDR3 end lies 3 residues beyond the end of the read and is filled in from the germline J gene. V and J are TRBV20-1 and TRBJ2-1, with a tentative D call TRBD2 (6 bases). The germline gives CDR1 DFQATT, CDR2 SNEGSKA (reference sequence). CDR3 length: 14 residues. Trimming took 0 bases from V and 8 from J, leaving 14 bases between them. CDR3 DNA (partial): TGCAGTGCTAGAGAGGGGCCCCTAGCGCATGAG. It codes for CSAREGPLAHE. The entire CDR3 protein is CSAREGPLAHEQFF.

There are many counts of this clone. The CDR3 end is not reached by the read, which stops 3 residues before it; the germline J gene fills it in. The chain combines TRBV28 with TRBJ2-7; 9 bases map to TRBD1. The junction had 6 bases not matched to a gene; V was cut back by 5 bases and J by 1 base. Germline V CDR1 and CDR2: MDHEN, SYDVKM. This CDR3 is 15 amino acids long. The part of the CDR3 DNA that was read is TGTGCCAGCAGTGGACCGGGACAGGGTTCCTACGAG. Residues: CASSGPGQGSYE. The full CDR3 sequence reads CASSGPGQGSYEQYF. Combining the CDR3 with reference TRBV28 and TRBJ2-7 gives the whole variable domain DVKVTQSSRYLVKRTGEKVFLECVQDMDHENMFWYRQDPGLGLRLIYFSYDVKMKEKGDIPEGYSVSREKKERFSLILESASTNQTSMYLCASSGPGQGSYEQYFGPGTRLTVT.

The sample holds many counts of this clone. The observed sequence ends 3 residues before the CDR3 terminus, with the missing tail filled in from the germline J gene. The genes are TRBV7-3 and TRBJ2-2; 8 bases map to TRBD1. The CDR3 has 16 residues. Germline V gives CDR1 SGHTA, CDR2 FQGTGA. Trimming cost V 8 bases and J 3 bases; bases outside gene matches: 11. The chain's CDR3 is CASDPGQGIYTGELFF. CDR3 DNA, as far as it was read: TGTGCCAGCGACCCCGGACAGGGAATTTACACCGGGGAG.

This clone was counted many times. The CDR3 end lies 3 residues beyond the end of the read and is filled in from the germline J gene. The chain uses TRBV19 and TRBJ2-1; 10 bases are shared with TRBD2. The V and J ends lost 4 bases and 3 bases, in that order; junction bases with no gene match: 6. Germline V gene lookup returns CDR1 LNHDA and CDR2 SQIVND (reference sequence). This CDR3 spans 16 amino acids. The part of the CDR3 DNA that was read is TGTGCCAGTAGTACGCCTAGCGGGAGTGACTACAATGAG. Translation: CASSTPSGSDYNE. The CDR3 as a whole reads CASSTPSGSDYNEQFF.